This T cell receptor (beta chain) was sequenced during a study of blood T cell repertoires in COVID-19 (dated by TCRdb to 2020 to 2021). General notes on the study: Collaborator samples came from the United States, Italy and Spain and covered acute and convalescent phases of COVID-19. The prospective study material was composed of cDNA or gDNA derived from T cells, B-cell-depleted T cells, or PBMCs. Subjects who had been exposed to COVID-19, were actively infected with it, or had recovered from it provided the deeply sampled blood TCRbeta repertoires that made up the dataset. The repertoires were released in a freely available public database intended as a resource for research on the immune response to SARS-CoV-2. The samples were drawn from two sources: the first 160 participants of the ongoing ImmuneRACE study, and 950 to 1,500 subjects contributed by 6 global collaborators. Nearly every sample came with metadata listing a de-identified subject ID, COVID-19 status, age in years and sex. Where available, HLA class I and class II types were obtained from metadata supplied by the sample provider rather than from assay-based typing.

TCRbeta CDR3 regions were amplified from genomic DNA by means of the immunoSEQ Assay, a bias-controlled multiplex PCR. The study's processing was this. The number of nucleated cells in each sample was estimated from the amplification of reference gene primers within the assay. To quantify the absolute abundance of each unique TCRbeta CDR3 rearrangement, sequence reads were collapsed and filtered. For each sample, productive Simpson clonality was calculated as the square root of Simpson's diversity index over productive rearrangements. Sourced from immuneACCESS, this table was stored by TCRdb with only in-frame sequences that have V and J called. A share of the clones is absent; for the studies checked, an unresolved V gene accounts for under half, and the remainder has no known explanation. From that table come the V and J calls and clone size; the DNA was used to work out D and trimming. This sample gives 150,000 to 200,000 clones in total; 89% of them show up just once. Jointly, the top ten make up about 0.77% of the sample.

CDR1 and CDR2, looked up from the germline V gene, are SGDLS and YYNGEE. V loses 0 bases of germline sequence and J loses 0 bases, and the interval between the two ends is 6 bases. Including cysteine and phenylalanine, the CDR3 has 14 amino acids. Just CDR3 DNA is preserved here, 42 bases in frame from base 1. Here is what the overall study found, with its caveats: The quantity of clinical and demographic metadata differed by source and by participant and was supplied without curation.

Concerning this clone: Its specific antigen is unknown. The input lacks base qualities; no much larger clone sits a single base away.

Participants in the prospective study were aged about 18 to 95 years, lived in about two dozen United States geographic areas, and enrolled through a virtual design. Cohort assignment in the prospective study relied on participant-reported clinical history from a screening survey and a study questionnaire. Recovered participants in ImmuneRACE Cohort 3 were defined as having two consecutive negative NP/OP PCR tests, clearance from a healthcare professional, or resolution of symptoms. Mobile phlebotomists in the prospective study collected whole blood, serum and a nasopharyngeal or oropharyngeal swab from every participant. Participants in the prospective study had the option to provide additional blood draws and questionnaires over a 2-month period. Blood samples from the prospective study were shipped frozen or at room temperature prior to DNA extraction.

Material for sequencing was PBMCs or T cells enriched from blood (not recorded which). The rearranged segments are TRBV9 and TRBJ1-1, with the D gene not confidently named. The origin of this receptor is a woman younger than 35 who had recovered from COVID-19. The nucleotides are TGTGCCAGCAGCGTAGGAGCCTTGAACACTGAAGCTTTCTTT. Translation gives CASSVGALNTEAFF. The full variable domain, with segments outside the CDR3 supplied by the reference TRBV9 and TRBJ1-1 proteins, appears as DSGVTQTPKHLITATGQRVTLRCSPRSGDLSVYWYQQSLDQGLQFLIQYYNGEERAKGNILERFSAQQFPDLHSELNLSSLELGDSALYFCASSVGALNTEAFFGQGTRLTVV.